What follows describes a single TCR beta chain. Its antigen has not been determined. Base qualities are not recorded, but no much larger clone differs from it by a single base. The cohort comprised approximately 700 healthy bone marrow donors. At the time of sampling, all cohort members were nominally healthy, though unrecorded immune exposures were likely present. The donor tested CMV seropositive, placing the donor among the 290 or so seropositive members of the cohort. Every donor gave a peripheral blood sample, and the peripheral blood mononuclear cells from that sample were used for TCR beta sequencing. The Qiagen DNeasy Blood Extraction Kit was used to extract genomic DNA from the blood cell samples. Trimming costs V 5 bases and J 0 bases, and their ends lie 17 bases apart. CDR3 length: 17 amino acids, cysteine to phenylalanine. Just CDR3 DNA is preserved here, 51 bases in frame from base 1. Based on the germline V gene (reference sequence), the CDR1 and CDR2 sequences are SEHNR and FQNEAQ.

These data originate in a study of cytomegalovirus exposure and HLA in healthy donors (dated by TCRdb to about 2017). For the wider study: According to an earlier analysis of a few hundred of the donors, 150 million to 200 million T cells yielded 100 million or so unique TCR beta sequences and approximately 280 Gb of sequence data. About 300 gigabases of sequencing data and 70 million to 95 million unique TCR sequences made up an early release that covered about 640 HLA-typed donors. Of the 350 to 400 genotyped donors, approximately 83% fell in the genetic ancestry cluster associated with self-reported Caucasian donors. The study aimed to test whether signatures of past pathogen exposure could be identified by cataloging public T cell receptors. Using immunosequencing, the study profiled T cell repertoires from around 670 subjects and related those repertoires to cytomegalovirus serostatus. In addition to the first cohort of 666 subjects, a separate validation cohort of 120 different subjects was used. The study combined high-throughput TCR immunosequencing, statistical association of individual TCRs with disease status, and machine learning to predict cytomegalovirus infection status. A later analysis re-analyzed previously published TCR beta repertoires from about 730 donors and added high-resolution HLA genotyping to study TCR occurrence patterns. Rather than drawing on any new phenotypic data, the later analysis identified candidate immune exposures from TCR beta sequences and the way those sequences occurred across donors. An earlier analysis of around 580 of the donors used high-throughput TCR beta sequencing to judge whether each TCR beta V gene segment behaved as functional or pseudogenic. Donor age, sex, ethnicity and CMV serostatus were compiled together with the repertoire data. A later genetic analysis used genome-wide SNP genotypes for about three fifths of the roughly 700 donors, treating that subset as a discovery cohort. All discovery cohort repertoires had been generated on a single sequencing platform. HLA typing covered class I and class II loci at four-digit resolution. The number of donors typed differed by locus, with roughly 629-640 for A, B, C, DRB1 and DQB1, more than 500 for DQA1, approximately 570 for DPA1, and some 440 for DPB1. Four to six DR-DQ haplotypes were handled as single units for association and clustering, since linkage in the cohort was strong. Among some 400 genotyped donors of the cohort, an average of about 220,000 unique TCR beta nucleotide sequences was sequenced per donor, of which roughly 17% were non-productive. The research as a whole found: The classifier was reported to diagnose cytomegalovirus status with high specificity and sensitivity in both the original cohort and the validation cohort. This cohort had only TCR beta chains sequenced, and the lack of alpha or paired-chain data limited which features could be detected. According to a later analysis, most CMV-associated TCR beta chains appeared to be HLA-restricted, and the HLA associations seemed to be driven largely by CMV exposure. The presence/absence analyses assumed that sequencing depth was roughly uniform across donors, and that assumption may not be true. Because HLA typing was unavailable for some donors at each locus, only the typed subset was used in association tests. Correlated functional status among segregating V segments might be attributable to linkage disequilibrium, but an unknown experimental factor could not be ruled out. According to a later genetic analysis, donors in an Asian-associated ancestry cluster had fewer N-insertions in productive TCRs than the roughly 700-donor mean. Several of the top co-occurrence clusters appeared to be linked to parvovirus B19, influenza, CMV and Epstein-Barr virus, according to a later analysis. Broadly in line with IMGT annotations, most TCR beta V segments showed up in productive rearrangements about 87% or about 30% of the time in an earlier analysis of 450 to 600 of the donors. In a later analysis, HLA-associated TCR beta chains were found to be more clonally expanded and to have lower generation probabilities than equally common non-associated chains. At a false discovery rate of 0.05, a later analysis linked about 16,000 TCR beta sequences to specific HLA alleles. A cluster of highly shared sequence variants was judged likely to represent a technical artifact of the sequencing pipeline. While some public TCRs were present in many individuals, most TCR sequences turned up only very rarely across donors. According to a later analysis, TCR association rates differed among HLA loci, with DRB1 alleles showing the most associated TCRs and HLA-C alleles showing the fewest. The authors suggested that the approach could potentially be generalized to other disease states and immunological phenotypes. Because counts were too low, more than 15 rarely observed V segments, including chromosome 9 orphons, were excluded from the earlier analysis of about 500 of the donors. In vitro tests confirmed that a few of the cytomegalovirus-associated TCR beta chains recognize cytomegalovirus antigens. An association between a missense DCLRE1C variant and V-gene and J-gene trimming of TCR beta chains was found in a later genetic analysis and replicated in an independent cohort. The 87-base-pair reads could not distinguish some IMGT-functional V segments, including TRBV6-2 and TRBV6-3, so those segments were excluded. A total of some 180 TCR beta chains were listed by the study as associated with cytomegalovirus. A further reported finding was that TCR beta sequences accurately predicted the HLA-A and HLA-B alleles for most subjects in the first cohort. Strong co-occurrence of HLA alleles, especially DR and DQ, made assigning TCR associations to individual alleles difficult. Immune exposure information for the cohort was limited to CMV serostatus.

The library relied on the immunoSEQ multiplex PCR assay. The multiplex PCR relied on a mix of 60 forward primers for TCR Vbeta segments and 13 reverse primers for TCR Jbeta segments. A multiplex PCR assay on genomic DNA amplified the CDR3 region of rearranged TCR beta genes. Amplified TCR beta libraries were sequenced as 87-base-pair reads on the Illumina HiSeq System. The authors processed their data as follows. Across the roughly 700 repertoires, a later analysis counted approximately 83 million unique TCR beta chains, approximately 10 million of which were shared by at least two donors. To remove PCR and sequencing errors, raw reads were error-corrected and collapsed into unique sequences using a nearest-neighbor algorithm that merged closely related sequences. Alignment of CDR3 sequences to IMGT reference sequences was used to assign V, D and J gene segments. For a sequence to be retained, at least a six-nucleotide match to both a V gene segment and a J gene segment was required. A rearrangement counted as productive if the CDR3 had no stop codons and remained in frame with V and J, and every other rearrangement counted as non-productive. CDR3 was defined according to IMGT convention as the region running from the second conserved V-encoded cysteine to the conserved J-encoded phenylalanine. The earlier analysis of about 590 of the donors excluded sequences that lacked an unambiguous match to a single V gene segment. An earlier analysis of a few hundred of the donors called V segments functional above 56.7% productive rearrangements and segregating when the between-donor standard deviation exceeded 5%. A statistical classification framework was built for diagnosing cytomegalovirus status from the catalog of TCR beta chain sequences. A later analysis assigned V and J genes by comparing TCR nucleotide sequences with IMGT/GENE-DB human TR gene sequences. Using the TCRdist pipeline, a later analysis assigned CDR3 sequences along with most-parsimonious VDJ recombination scenarios. In a later analysis, each TCR beta chain was defined by its CDR3 amino acid sequence together with its V-gene family, and reads lacking a unique V-gene family were excluded. A later analysis removed several hundred highly shared, low-generation-probability nucleotide sequences to deal with suspected cross-contamination and a sequencing artifact. In a later analysis, a clonal expansion index was calculated for each public chain from normalized within-repertoire ranks of inferred template counts. In a later analysis, generation probabilities were computed with a VDJ recombination model fitted to out-of-frame rearrangements, and the resulting probabilities were checked against IGoR. In a later analysis, TCR-TCR, TCR-HLA and TCR-CMV co-occurrence was scored with hypergeometric tests, and a repertoire-size bias correction was applied to TCR pairs. In a later analysis, false discovery rates were estimated by permuting HLA or CMV assignments 20 times. In a later analysis, co-occurring TCRs were grouped using DBSCAN, with TCRdist sequence similarity added in when clustering inside HLA-allele-positive subsets. Repertoires with fewer than 30,000 or more than 120,000 public chains were left out of co-occurrence clustering, as were about 5 repertoires with anomalous nucleotide sharing. TCRdb holds this immuneACCESS table with in-frame rearrangements only. Some clones are missing; in checked studies, unresolved V genes explain under half, and the rest has no known cause. D and trimming were read from the DNA, whereas the V and J calls and clone size are those reported in that table. Across this sample there are about 190,000 clones, with over 80% seen only once. Jointly, the top ten make up 6.3% of the sample.

The source is a middle-aged man in good health and CMV-seropositive. The chain employs TRBV7-9 and TRBJ2-4, with a tentative D gene TRBD2 over 6 matching bases. The sample was PBMCs. The CDR3 region has the sequence CASSPLTGLLAKNIQYF. At the DNA level, the sequence is TGTGCCAGCAGCCCTTTGACGGGACTGCTAGCCAAAAACATTCAGTACTTC.